This TCR beta chain was identified in a study of T cell responses to AZD1222 COVID-19 vaccine. Repertoires were generated with immunoSEQ multiplex PCR, while TCRdb's copy carries only in-frame clones and drops some. The sample records under 150,000 clones, 88% being singletons. CDR3 length: 12 residues. The V and J ends lost 3 bases and 6 bases, in that order; junction bases with no gene match: 3. The germline CDR1 and CDR2 sequences are SQVTM and ANQGSEA. A note on this clone: Its antigen is currently unknown.

Study-level points and caveats: Just 5 to 7 AZD1222 recipients were seropositive at baseline. Clonal diversity may have been underestimated, and the donors were mostly white British, with more females than males. Repertoire sampling was restricted to post-peak T cell response timepoints.

The sequence was collected from an adult in good health. The sample here was peripheral blood, taken on day 0 of AZD1222 vaccination. The chain recombines TRBV29-1 with TRBJ2-3; 7 positions match TRBD2. CDR3 sequence (DNA): TGCAGCGTTGATCTGGGAGGGGATACGCAGTATTTT. Translation: CSVDLGGDTQYF.